These 25 T cell receptor beta chains came from one sample sequenced in a study of T cell changes during pregnancy in multiple sclerosis. The table came from immunoSEQ multiplex PCR; TCRdb's copy has only in-frame clones and leaves some out. This sample has under 40,000 clones, with just over 90% found just once. The sequences come from peripheral blood, collected in the second trimester of pregnancy. These receptors were taken from a female donor in good health, enrolled as a control in a pregnancy study.

Here the CDR3 DNA reads TGTGCCAGCAGTTTATCGAGGCCGGGGGGGGTGGTCGGCTACACCTTC. Translated: CASSLSRPGGVVGYTF. The chain carries TRBV27 and TRBJ1-2; a weak D match, TRBD1 (5 bases). Looked up from germline, CDR1 is MNHEY and CDR2 is SMNVEV (reference sequence). V was cut by 0 bases and J by 8 bases, with 19 bases left in between. CDR3 length: 16 residues.

J is TRBJ2-7 and V is TRBV7-9; 7 positions match TRBD1. Germline-derived CDR1 and CDR2 are SEHNR and FQNEAQ (reference sequence). J was trimmed by 0 bases and V by 8 bases; bases with no gene match: 4. There are 13 residues in the CDR3. Here the CDR3 DNA reads TGTGCCAGCCGCGGACAGGTCTCCTACGAGCAGTACTTC. Translated: CASRGQVSYEQYF.

The rearrangement uses TRBV7-2 and TRBJ2-7; 9 nucleotides match TRBD2. Losses at the gene ends were 2 bases for V and 4 bases for J; bases not matched to a gene: 9. The CDR3 totals 16 residues. The germline gives CDR1 SGHTA, CDR2 FQGNSA. Written as DNA, the CDR3 is TGTGCCAGCAGCTTACACGTTAGCGGGAGTACTTACGAGCAGTACTTC. It codes for CASSLHVSGSTYEQYF.

The chain carries TRBV7-2 and TRBJ2-1, with D maybe TRBD1 (7 bases). Trimming removed 8 bases from V and 6 bases from J, with 20 bases in between. The germline gives CDR1 SGHTA, CDR2 FQGNSA. The CDR3 sequence is 15 residues long. The CDR3 DNA sequence: TGTGCCAGCGGTGAGGAAGGGACAGCGGGCAATGAGCAGTTCTTC. Protein product: CASGEEGTAGNEQFF.

The V gene is TRBV7-9, the J gene TRBJ1-2; D gene uncertain. This CDR3 contains 13 residues. Germline CDR1 is SEHNR and CDR2 is FQNEAQ (reference sequence). V lost 3 bases and J 4 bases, leaving 9 bases between the germline ends. The CDR3 here is CASSLGQLYGYTF. The CDR3 DNA reads as TGTGCCAGCAGCTTGGGCCAGCTCTATGGCTACACCTTC.

This clone occurred once. The chain is built from TRBV4-3 and TRBJ2-1; possibly TRBD2 for D (6 bases). V dropped 0 bases and J dropped 8 bases, with 11 bases sitting between them. This CDR3 comprises 14 residues. Germline values: CDR1 LGHNA, CDR2 YSLEER. CDR3 in DNA: TGCGCCAGCAGCCAAGATAGGCGGGGCGATGAGCAGTTCTTC. It codes for CASSQDRRGDEQFF.

The sample holds a few counts of this clone. This chain uses TRBV30 with TRBJ2-2; maybe TRBD2 (5 bases). The germline gives CDR1 GTSNPN, CDR2 SVGIG (reference sequence). The CDR3 is 15 residues long. The V end was cut by 0 bases, the J end by 8 bases, with 16 bases between. As DNA, the CDR3 is TGTGCCTGGAGTGTACTGGAGCGGTCCTCGGGGGAGCTGTTTTTT. Its translation: CAWSVLERSSGELFF.

The chain recombines TRBV29-1 with TRBJ2-7; no definite D call. This CDR3 has 13 residues. The germline V and J ends were trimmed by 4 bases and 3 bases, with 13 bases remaining between them. Per germline, CDR1 SQVTM and CDR2 ANQGSEA. CDR3 sequence: CSVVSSQVYEQYF. CDR3 coding DNA: TGCAGCGTTGTTTCGAGTCAGGTCTACGAGCAGTACTTC.

The table lists this clone with a few counts. The rearrangement joins TRBV7-9 to TRBJ2-7; D is uncertain. The CDR3 runs 14 residues. Trimming pared 2 bases from V and 1 base from J, leaving 9 bases between. Germline values: CDR1 SEHNR, CDR2 FQNEAQ (reference sequence). The CDR3 sequence: CASSLSGTSYEQYF. The CDR3 DNA is TGTGCCAGCAGCTTATCTGGCACGTCCTACGAGCAGTACTTC. The variable domain in full, completed from reference TRBV7-9 and TRBJ2-7, reads DTGVSQNPRHKITKRGQNVTFRCDPISEHNRLYWYRQTLGQGPEFLTYFQNEAQLEKSRLLSDRFSAERPKGSFSTLEIQRTEQGDSAMYLCASSLSGTSYEQYFGPGTRLTVT.

The J gene is TRBJ2-2, the V gene TRBV19, with a weak D call TRBD2 (5 bases). The CDR3 length is 15 residues. CDR1 is LNHDA, CDR2 SQIVND, per germline (reference sequence). The V end lost 3 bases, the J end lost 3 bases, and 11 bases lay between the germline ends. CDR3 sequence reads: CASSIAGADTGELFF. In DNA form, the CDR3 reads TGTGCCAGTAGTATTGCGGGTGCGGACACCGGGGAGCTGTTTTTT. Using reference TRBV19 and TRBJ2-2 for the parts outside the CDR3, the full variable domain is DGGITQSPKYLFRKEGQNVTLSCEQNLNHDAMYWYRQDPGQGLRLIYYSQIVNDFQKGDIAEGYSVSREKKESFPLTVTSAQKNPTAFYLCASSIAGADTGELFFGEGSRLTVL.

V is TRBV27 and J is TRBJ2-1, with TRBD2 matching over 9 bases. The J segment lost 5 bases and the V segment lost 7 bases, leaving 12 bases of the junction unmatched. The CDR3 runs to 16 residues. Germline lookup yields CDR1 MNHEY and CDR2 SMNVEV (reference sequence). For the CDR3, the DNA is TGTGCCAGCACCACATCGCGGGGGGGCCTTGACAATGAGCAGTTCTTC. It encodes CASTTSRGGLDNEQFF.

The chain carries TRBV18 and TRBJ2-2, with 8 positions matching TRBD2. V shed 8 bases, J shed 7 bases, and the junction held 12 bases outside the gene matches. This CDR3 contains 15 residues. Germline-derived CDR1 and CDR2 are KGHSH and LQKENI. The CDR3 sequence: CASHGSGSLNGELFF. CDR3 sequence (DNA): TGTGCCAGCCACGGGAGCGGGAGCTTAAACGGGGAGCTGTTTTTT. Complete variable domain (other parts from reference TRBV18 and TRBJ2-2): NAGVMQNPRHLVRRRGQEARLRCSPMKGHSHVYWYRQLPEEGLKFMVYLQKENIIDESGMPKERFSAEFPKEGPSILRIQQVVRGDSAAYFCASHGSGSLNGELFFGEGSRLTVL.

The chain joins TRBV10-3 to TRBJ1-2; TRBD1 aligns across 9 bases. The CDR3 runs to 14 residues. The junction had 6 bases not matched to a gene; V was cut back by 4 bases and J by 6 bases. Germline loops: CDR1 ENHRY, CDR2 SYGVKD. CDR3 nucleotide sequence: TGTGCCATCAGTGGGGGGACAGGGTTTGATGGCTACACCTTC. Translation gives CAISGGTGFDGYTF.

This chain joins TRBV25-1 and TRBJ2-3, with TRBD2 matching over 9 bases. This CDR3 region has 16 residues. From germline, CDR1 is MGHDK and CDR2 SYGVNS. V lost 5 bases to trimming and J lost 5 bases; unmatched junction nucleotides: 11. CDR3 region: CASSPHLSGSEDTQYF. CDR3 DNA: TGTGCCAGCAGTCCACACCTTAGCGGGAGCGAAGATACGCAGTATTTT.

CDR3: CASSGHLAGAPGEQYF. In nucleotides, the CDR3 is TGTGCCAGCAGCGGTCATCTAGCGGGAGCCCCGGGAGAGCAGTACTTC. The J gene is TRBJ2-7, the V gene TRBV7-9; 10 nucleotides align to TRBD2. This CDR3 has 16 residues. V dropped 5 bases and J dropped 7; count of bases not matched to a gene: 14. Germline-derived CDR1 and CDR2 are SEHNR and FQNEAQ (reference sequence).

CDR3 in amino acids: CATSRDTQGADEQYF. Written as DNA, the CDR3 is TGTGCCACCAGCAGAGATACCCAGGGGGCGGACGAGCAGTACTTC. The chain combines TRBV15 with TRBJ2-7; TRBD1 aligns across 8 bases. Losses at the gene ends were 0 bases for V and 5 bases for J; bases not matched to a gene: 6. This CDR3 region has 15 residues. Germline CDR1 LNHNV, CDR2 YYDKDF (reference sequence).

V and J are TRBV19 and TRBJ1-1, with D possibly TRBD1 on 5 matching bases. The length of the CDR3 is 15 residues. V lost 6 bases to trimming and J lost 1 base, with 15 bases between them. Germline values: CDR1 LNHDA, CDR2 SQIVND (reference sequence). As DNA, the CDR3 is TGTGCCAGTAGATCCTCCAGGGTGTCGAACACTGAAGCTTTCTTT. Translation gives CASRSSRVSNTEAFF.

The rearrangement uses TRBV5-1 and TRBJ2-3; D may be TRBD1 (5 bases). CDR3 length: 12 residues. CDR1 and CDR2 (germline): SGHRS, YFSETQ. Trimming stripped 5 bases from V and 8 bases from J, with 12 bases between. CDR3 nucleotides: TGCGCCAGCAGGGACACAACGGGTACGCAGTATTTT. Amino acids: CASRDTTGTQYF.

V is TRBV30 and J is TRBJ2-3; maybe TRBD2 (6 bases). This CDR3 is built from 14 residues. The germline V gene encodes CDR1 GTSNPN and CDR2 SVGIG (reference sequence). V was trimmed by 8 bases and J by 5 bases, leaving 20 bases between them. CDR3 nucleotides: TGTGCCCGGGCGGGGCTAGTTGTCGGAGATACGCAGTATTTT. Protein: CARAGLVVGDTQYF.

The CDR3 is CATSSGAGEGGYTF. The CDR3 DNA follows: TGTGCCACCAGCAGTGGGGCGGGGGAGGGTGGCTACACCTTC. The genes are TRBV15 and TRBJ1-2; a weak D match, TRBD1 (5 bases). The CDR3 is made up of 14 amino acids. V lost 3 bases and J 7 bases, leaving 15 bases between the germline ends. In germline, CDR1 is LNHNV, CDR2 YYDKDF (reference sequence).

The genes are TRBV30 and TRBJ2-1; 7 bases match TRBD2. The CDR3 extends over 15 amino acids. Germline trimming cut 3 bases from V and 9 bases from J; bases unmatched to any gene: 14. Germline V gives CDR1 GTSNPN, CDR2 SVGIG (reference sequence). The CDR3 reads CAWRGTLAAPGEQFF. CDR3 in DNA: TGTGCCTGGAGGGGGACCCTAGCGGCCCCCGGTGAGCAGTTCTTC.

V gene TRBV6-4 combines with J gene TRBJ2-2; 10 bases agree with TRBD2. The CDR3 totals 16 residues. Germline V gene data show CDR1 as MRHNA and CDR2 as SNTAGT. The junction had 4 bases not matched to a gene; V was cut back by 2 bases and J by 4 bases. The CDR3 coding sequence is TGTGCCAGCAGTGACCTGATAGCGGGGGGCACCGGGGAGCTGTTTTTT. This gives the protein CASSDLIAGGTGELFF.

The rearrangement links TRBV19 to TRBJ1-5, with D maybe TRBD1 (5 bases). V gave up 8 bases and J gave up 8 bases, with 13 bases separating them. Per germline, CDR1 LNHDA and CDR2 SQIVND (reference sequence). CDR3 length equals 12 residues. The chain's CDR3 is CASLRLGEPQHF. The CDR3 DNA reads TGTGCCAGTTTAAGGTTAGGGGAGCCCCAGCATTTT.

The chain is built from TRBV2 and TRBJ2-3, with unresolved D. The CDR3 runs 12 residues. With 7 bases removed from V and 14 bases from J, the gap between germline ends came to 19 bases. From germline, CDR1 is SNHLY and CDR2 FYNNEI. This chain's CDR3 is CASKVFGSSGYF. The CDR3 DNA reads as TGTGCCAGCAAGGTCTTTGGGTCGTCGGGGTATTTT.

The chain couples TRBV4-3 to TRBJ2-7; no firm D call. CDR3 length: 15 residues. Trimming stripped 0 bases from V and 1 base from J, with 10 bases between. Germline-derived CDR1 and CDR2 are LGHNA and YSLEER. In nucleotides, the CDR3 is TGCGCCAGCAGCCAAGATCGGCAGGTGTCCTACGAGCAGTACTTC. Translated: CASSQDRQVSYEQYF.